This paragraph covers one T cell receptor (beta chain) sequence. These data come from a study of blood T cell repertoires in COVID-19. Study overall: Material from acute and convalescent COVID-19 was sourced from the United States, Italy and Spain. Sources were T cells, B-cell-depleted T cells, or PBMCs; the material itself was cDNA or gDNA.

Per the original data handling: Estimation of nucleated cell counts relied on the amplification of reference gene primers. Only in-frame clones appear in the TCRdb table, and some are missing; sequencing was by immunoSEQ multiplex PCR. D and trimming come from the DNA, and the V and J calls and clone size come from that table. The sample lists roughly 700,000 clones, 70% to 90% occurring once. With 7 bases removed from V and 5 bases from J, the gap between germline ends came to 15 bases. This CDR3 is 13 amino acids long. Sequences were obtained from peripheral blood. This chain uses TRBV12-3 or TRBV12-4 with TRBJ2-7; weak D call: TRBD2 (6 bases). The sequence was obtained from a woman younger than 35 with acute or convalescent COVID-19. The CDR3 loop is CASTPGGRDEQYF. The CDR3 DNA follows: TGTGCCAGCACCCCCGGGGGAAGGGACGAGCAGTACTTC.